These 4 T cell receptor beta chains came from one sample sequenced in a study of OX40 agonist ivuxolimab in advanced cancers. The table came from immunoSEQ multiplex PCR; TCRdb's copy has only in-frame clones and leaves some out. In the table there are tens of thousands of clones, approximately 85% of which are singletons. The sample here was CD4+ or CD8+ T cells sorted from blood, taken in a trial of the OX40 agonist ivuxolimab. Source of these receptors: an adult with an advanced solid tumor such as melanoma, head and neck, liver or kidney cancer.

There are a few counts of this clone. The gene calls are TRBV19 and TRBJ1-4, with D perhaps matching TRBD1 (6 bases). This CDR3 comprises 15 residues. Trimming removed 4 bases from V and 8 bases from J, with 17 bases in between. CDR1 LNHDA and CDR2 SQIVND come from the germline V gene (reference sequence). The CDR3 region is CASSTIQGFGEKLFF. CDR3 nucleotides: TGTGCCAGTAGTACTATACAGGGTTTCGGAGAAAAACTGTTTTTT. Supplemented by reference TRBV19 and TRBJ1-4, the full variable domain reads DGGITQSPKYLFRKEGQNVTLSCEQNLNHDAMYWYRQDPGQGLRLIYYSQIVNDFQKGDIAEGYSVSREKKESFPLTVTSAQKNPTAFYLCASSTIQGFGEKLFFGSGTQLSVL.

The genes are TRBV30 and TRBJ1-5, with a possible D match to TRBD1 (5 bases). This CDR3 has 14 amino acids. Trimming took 0 bases from V and 6 from J, leaving 12 bases between them. Germline assignment: CDR1 GTSNPN and CDR2 SVGIG (reference sequence). The CDR3 region is CAWSVGQEGQPQHF. The CDR3 DNA reads TGTGCCTGGAGTGTGGGGCAGGAAGGTCAGCCCCAGCATTTT. Full variable domain (missing parts from reference TRBV30 and TRBJ1-5): SQTIHQWPATLVQPVGSPLSLECTVEGTSNPNLYWYRQAAGRGLQLLFYSVGIGQISSEVPQNLSASRPQDRQFILSSKKLLLSDSGFYLCAWSVGQEGQPQHFGDGTRLSIL.

The rearrangement joins TRBV2 to TRBJ2-1; D not resolved. Trimming left V 7 bases short and J 6 bases short, with 13 bases between. This CDR3 contains 13 residues. From germline, CDR1 is SNHLY and CDR2 FYNNEI. The CDR3 protein is CASNLALGNEQFF. CDR3 coding DNA: TGTGCCAGCAATCTGGCCTTGGGCAATGAGCAGTTCTTC.

The genes are TRBV6-1 and TRBJ1-1; TRBD1 matches 10 bases. Germline trimming cut 8 bases from V and 6 bases from J; bases unmatched to any gene: 12. The germline V gene has CDR1 MNHNS and CDR2 SASEGT. The CDR3 contains 15 residues. CDR3 sequence: CASRAGTGVFAEAFF. CDR3 nucleotide sequence: TGTGCCAGCCGAGCCGGGACAGGGGTTTTTGCTGAAGCTTTCTTT.